One and the same sample provided the 18 T cell receptor beta chains below, sequenced in a study of shared clonotypes between healthy human individuals. The assay was immunoSEQ multiplex PCR, and TCRdb's table has in-frame clones only and misses some. This sample yields hundreds of thousands of clones, of which approximately 73% are seen a single time; 1.5% to 2% belongs to the top ten. Sequencing was carried out using memory CD4+ T cells sorted from blood. The subset here: CD45RA-negative fraction. These receptors came from a woman in her twenties or thirties in good health.

The chain carries TRBV19 and TRBJ1-4, with 8 bases matching TRBD1. CDR1 is LNHDA, CDR2 SQIVND, per germline (reference sequence). V shed 2 bases and J 8 bases; nucleotides not matched to a gene: 10. The CDR3 is 16 residues long. The CDR3 nucleotides read TGTGCCAGTAGTATAAATAGCCGACAGGGGAGAGAAAAACTGTTTTTT. Translated, it gives CASSINSRQGREKLFF.

V and J are TRBV7-2 and TRBJ2-3; 11 positions match TRBD1. J was trimmed by 1 base and V by 2 bases; bases with no gene match: 2. CDR1 SGHTA and CDR2 FQGNSA come from the germline V gene. This CDR3 has 16 residues. The CDR3 loop reads CASSLMGQGGTDTQYF. In DNA form, the CDR3 reads TGTGCCAGCAGCTTAATGGGACAGGGGGGCACAGATACGCAGTATTTT.

This chain joins TRBV15 and TRBJ2-7; D is tentatively TRBD1 or TRBD2 (5 bases each). V shed 5 bases and J shed 2 bases, with 10 bases lying between them. The germline gives CDR1 LNHNV, CDR2 YYDKDF (reference sequence). CDR3 size: 13 residues. The CDR3 sequence: CATSLGDAYEQYF. For the CDR3, the DNA is TGTGCCACCAGCCTCGGGGACGCCTACGAGCAGTACTTC.

This chain connects TRBV28 to TRBJ1-2; D gene unclear. Trimming shortened V by 6 bases and J by 4 bases, and 15 bases separated the two germline ends. The CDR3 runs 14 residues. The V gene's germline CDR1 is MDHEN and CDR2 SYDVKM. In DNA, the CDR3 is TGTGCCAGCAGCCCTAACGCCGAGGGCTATGGCTACACCTTC. Its protein is CASSPNAEGYGYTF.

V usage is TRBV4-1 and J usage is TRBJ2-5; D is unresolved. This CDR3 region has 13 residues. Trimming cost V 3 bases and J 1 base, with 6 bases left between them. The germline CDR1 and CDR2 sequences are MGHRA and YSYEKL. CDR3 in amino acids: CASSQLLQETQYF. DNA for the CDR3: TGCGCCAGCAGCCAGCTACTCCAAGAGACCCAGTACTTC.

The chain combines TRBV30 with TRBJ2-7, with 9 bases lining up with TRBD1. Trimming removed 4 bases from V and 2 bases from J; junction bases left unmatched: 9. Germline CDR1 is GTSNPN and CDR2 is SVGIG (reference sequence). This CDR3 region has 15 residues. The CDR3 is CAWKGLTGGTYEQYF. The CDR3 DNA sequence: TGTGCCTGGAAGGGGTTGACAGGGGGGACCTACGAGCAGTACTTC.

V usage is TRBV9 and J usage is TRBJ2-1; 11 nucleotides line up with TRBD1. The germline gives CDR1 SGDLS, CDR2 YYNGEE. CDR3 length equals 15 residues. With V trimmed by 0 bases and J by 11 bases, 7 bases remained unmatched. CDR3: CASSVAGTGGFQQFF. The CDR3 DNA is TGTGCCAGCAGCGTAGCCGGGACAGGGGGATTCCAGCAGTTCTTC.

This clone showed up just once. Sequence at one end of the junction differs from germline and may be a read error. V usage is TRBV19 and J usage is TRBJ1-3; D uncertain. The CDR3 has 12 residues. The V gene's germline CDR1 is LNHDA and CDR2 SQIVND (reference sequence). CDR3 in DNA: TGTGCCAGTAGTATAGATCGCATGACGGTACATTTT. Its protein is CASSIDRMTVHF.

This clone was counted ten times or more. This rearrangement joins TRBV7-9 to TRBJ1-1; D is unresolved. Trimming took off 4 bases at V and 0 bases at J, with 9 bases between the two ends. In germline, CDR1 is SEHNR, CDR2 FQNEAQ (reference sequence). The CDR3 length is 14 residues. In DNA form, the CDR3 reads TGTGCCAGCAGCTCCAGCAGGATGAACACTGAAGCTTTCTTT. It yields the protein CASSSSRMNTEAFF.

This clone was detected a few times. The chain couples TRBV27 to TRBJ2-7, with a weak D call TRBD2 (5 bases). Germline-derived CDR1 and CDR2 are MNHEY and SMNVEV (reference sequence). The ends were cut back, 6 bases at V and 2 bases at J, with 20 bases in the middle. The CDR3 sequence is 16 residues long. As DNA, the CDR3 is TGTGCCAGCAGCCTTAGGACCGGGAATATACCCTACGAGCAGTACTTC. This translates into CASSLRTGNIPYEQYF.

The chain combines TRBV28 with TRBJ1-6; TRBD1 matches 9 bases. This CDR3 contains 13 residues. In germline, CDR1 is MDHEN, CDR2 SYDVKM. J was trimmed by 10 bases and V by 11 bases; bases with no gene match: 9. CDR3 in DNA: TGTGCCTCAAAGACAGGGGGACACTCACCCCTCCACTTT. This codes for CASKTGGHSPLHF.

This clone was observed a handful of times. The chain has TRBV28 and TRBJ1-1; maybe TRBD1 (5 bases). This CDR3 has 12 residues. CDR1 MDHEN and CDR2 SYDVKM come from the germline V gene. Trimming left V 5 bases short and J 11 bases short, with 15 bases between. The CDR3: CASSPQGLAAFF. In nucleotides, the CDR3 is TGTGCCAGCAGTCCTCAGGGTCTAGCGGCTTTCTTT.

The CDR3 region is CASTSQGLNTEAFF. CDR3 coding DNA: TGTGCCAGTACCTCCCAGGGCTTGAACACTGAAGCTTTCTTT. This sequence joins TRBV19 and TRBJ1-1; TRBD1 might be the D (5 bases). Germline lookup yields CDR1 LNHDA and CDR2 SQIVND (reference sequence). The CDR3 extends over 14 amino acids. V was clipped by 7 bases and J by 0 bases, with 12 bases between them.

The V gene is TRBV11-2, the J gene TRBJ2-5; D is ambiguous. CDR3 length: 13 residues. In germline, CDR1 is SGHAT, CDR2 FQNNGV. Trimming pared 5 bases from V and 0 bases from J, leaving 7 bases between. CDR3 sequence: CASSPDYQETQYF. The CDR3 DNA reads TGTGCCAGCAGCCCAGACTACCAAGAGACCCAGTACTTC.

The V call is TRBV18, the J call TRBJ1-1; D may be TRBD1 (6 bases). Between the trimmed V and J ends, which lost 2 bases and 4 bases, there was a span of 14 bases. The germline V gene encodes CDR1 KGHSH and CDR2 LQKENI. The CDR3 extends over 15 amino acids. The CDR3 protein is CASSPGVRGLTEAFF. CDR3 nucleotides: TGTGCCAGCTCACCAGGGGTCCGGGGGCTCACTGAAGCTTTCTTT.

The V gene is TRBV15, the J gene TRBJ2-1, with 15 bases identical to TRBD2. Unmatched junction bases numbered 4, after V lost 0 bases and J lost 4 bases. Looked up from germline, CDR1 is LNHNV and CDR2 is YYDKDF (reference sequence). This CDR3 is 18 amino acids long. CDR3 sequence: CATSRDGGLAGGYNEQFF. As DNA, the CDR3 is TGTGCCACCAGCAGAGATGGTGGACTAGCGGGAGGGTACAATGAGCAGTTCTTC.

V and J are TRBV5-4 and TRBJ2-7; no clear D gene. There are 14 residues in the CDR3. V gave up 0 bases and J gave up 4 bases, with 11 bases separating them. Germline V gene lookup returns CDR1 SGHNT and CDR2 YYREEE (reference sequence). The CDR3 region is CASSLAGMVYEQYF. In DNA, the CDR3 is TGTGCCAGCAGCTTGGCCGGAATGGTGTACGAGCAGTACTTC.

The V call is TRBV6-1, the J call TRBJ2-7; D perhaps matches TRBD2 (7 bases). V was pared by 7 bases and J by 3 bases, with 13 bases between. The germline CDR1 and CDR2 sequences are MNHNS and SASEGT. The CDR3 runs to 13 residues. This CDR3 is CASTGASGYEQYF. CDR3 nucleotide sequence: TGTGCCAGCACGGGGGCTAGCGGCTACGAGCAGTACTTC.